This TCR beta chain was recovered during a study of post-analysis software for immune sequencing data. About the research overall: There were relapsing-remitting, secondary progressive and progressive-relapsing multiple sclerosis among the disease courses included. Whole-study results and caveats: F measure showed strong co-clustering of same-batch samples. The normalized Chao1 diversity of multiple sclerosis patients was significantly lower than that of controls. TRBV5-6, TRBV5-1 and TRBV20-1 belonged to a set of about 5 TRBV segments that were more frequent in patients than controls.

Of note for this clonotype: The antigen is not known.

Unique molecular identifiers had been added to the TCR beta cDNA libraries. T cells numbering about 1 to 10 million gave rise to 400,000 to 550,000 cDNA molecules. TCRdb recomputed calls from the PCR reads with MiXCR, one row per CDR3 protein. The data contain approximately 260,000 distinct CDR3 sequences, 35% to 40% of them singletons. V dropped 8 bases and J dropped 4; count of bases not matched to a gene: 11. Germline assignment: CDR1 SGHVS and CDR2 FQNEAQ. The CDR3 sequence is 15 residues long. The chain joins TRBV7-8 to TRBJ2-7; the match to TRBD1 covers 10 bases. The TCR originated in a girl under 18 with multiple sclerosis. Sequencing was carried out using blood. CDR3 loop: CASHPSGTGVYEQYF. In nucleotides, the CDR3 is TGTGCCAGCCATCCCTCCGGGACAGGGGTATACGAGCAGTACTTC.